Listed below are T cell receptor beta chains from one sample, sequenced in a study of blood T cell repertoires in COVID-19. Some clones are missing from TCRdb's copy, which holds only in-frame ones; the method was immunoSEQ multiplex PCR. The data hold roughly 20,000 clones, with about 90% observed a single time. Sequenced material: peripheral blood. These receptor sequences come from a man between 65 and 80 years old with active COVID-19. Both conserved end residues are part of each CDR3. D genes are given only for firm matches. Size tells how often a clone was seen (once, few, many) or the class of an expanded clone, and some rows leave it out.

J | D | size | length | V | CDR3 | DNA
TRBJ2-1 | TRBD1 | few | 15 | TRBV4-1 | CASSEDRGAHNEQFF | TGCGCCAGCAGCGAGGACAGGGGGGCACACAATGAGCAGTTCTTC
TRBJ2-6 | . | . | 15 | TRBV4-1 | CASSRGTIGANVLTF | TGCGCCAGCAGCCGCGGGACGATTGGGGCCAACGTCCTGACTTTC
TRBJ2-5 | TRBD1 | . | 16 | TRBV7-9 | CASSDMDRSFLETQYF | TGTGCCAGCAGCGACATGGACAGGAGCTTCCTGGAGACCCAGTACTTC
TRBJ2-7 | . | once | 15 | TRBV18 | CASSSTVYQAYEQYF | TGTGCCAGCTCATCGACTGTCTACCAAGCCTACGAGCAGTACTTC
TRBJ1-3 | . | . | 15 | TRBV6-5 | CASSYSRTAGNTIYF | TGTGCCAGCAGTTACTCGAGGACAGCTGGAAACACCATATATTTT
TRBJ1-5 | . | once | 15 | TRBV19 | CASSPSGGDGQPQHF | TGTGCCAGTAGTCCTTCCGGGGGTGACGGTCAGCCCCAGCATTTT
TRBJ2-7 | . | . | 13 | TRBV19 | CASSGGTVYEQYF | TGTGCCAGTAGTGGAGGGACGGTCTACGAGCAGTACTTC
TRBJ1-1 | . | . | 14 | TRBV9 | CASSPGGGNTEAFF | TGTGCCAGCAGCCCGGGGGGCGGGAACACTGAAGCTTTCTTT
TRBJ1-1 | TRBD1 | . | 12 | TRBV6-5 | CATQDRYTEAFF | TGTGCCACTCAGGACAGGTACACTGAAGCTTTCTTT
TRBJ2-3 | . | . | 15 | TRBV5-1 | CASSAGFEGGDTQYF | TGCGCCAGCAGTGCAGGATTCGAGGGCGGAGATACGCAGTATTTT
TRBJ1-2 | . | once | 13 | TRBV12-3/TRBV12-4 | CASSPPNFYGYTF | TGTGCCAGCAGCCCCCCTAATTTCTATGGCTACACCTTC
TRBJ2-1 | . | . | 13 | TRBV29-1 | CSVHLLESAEQFF | TGCAGCGTTCACCTGCTAGAGTCCGCTGAGCAGTTCTTC
TRBJ1-1 | . | . | 16 | TRBV6-1 | CASSERAPPGITEAFF | TGTGCCAGCAGTGAAAGGGCCCCCCCAGGGATCACTGAAGCTTTCTTT
TRBJ2-7 | TRBD1 | . | 16 | TRBV19 | CASSIGQAFPYYEQYF | TGTGCCAGTAGTATTGGACAGGCCTTTCCCTACTACGAGCAGTACTTC
TRBJ1-6 | . | . | 14 | TRBV19 | CASSIAQDNSPLHF | TGTGCCAGTAGTATAGCACAAGATAATTCACCCCTCCACTTT
TRBJ1-1 | . | . | 14 | TRBV25-1 | CASSEPGGSTEAFF | TGTGCCAGCAGTGAACCCGGCGGGAGCACTGAAGCTTTCTTT
TRBJ1-6 | TRBD1 | . | 14 | TRBV15 | CATSKDRGTSPLHF | TGTGCCACCAGCAAGGACAGGGGGACTTCACCCCTCCACTTT
TRBJ2-7 | TRBD2 | . | 14 | TRBV30 | CAWELAGGREEQYF | TGTGCCTGGGAACTAGCGGGGGGTCGAGAGGAGCAGTACTTC
TRBJ1-2 | . | . | 15 | TRBV3-1/TRBV3-2 | CASSKGGDHGYGYTF | TGTGCCAGCAGCAAAGGCGGGGATCACGGCTATGGCTACACCTTC
TRBJ1-3 | . | . | 14 | TRBV9 | CASSASGTGNTIYF | TGTGCCAGCAGCGCGTCAGGGACTGGAAACACCATATATTTT
TRBJ2-2 | TRBD2 | . | 15 | TRBV7-8 | CASSSLGGATGELFF | TGTGCCAGCAGCTCCCTCGGGGGGGCTACCGGGGAGCTGTTTTTT
TRBJ2-1 | TRBD2 | once | 15 | TRBV3-1/TRBV3-2 | CASSQGASGGNEQFF | TGTGCCAGCAGCCAAGGGGCTAGCGGGGGTAATGAGCAGTTCTTC
TRBJ1-5 | . | . | 13 | TRBV20-1 | CSASRDNDQPQHF | TGCAGTGCTAGTCGGGACAATGATCAGCCCCAGCATTTT
TRBJ1-4 | . | . | 15 | TRBV5-8 | CASSRGTQGYEKLFF | TGTGCCAGCAGCCGCGGGACCCAGGGATACGAAAAACTGTTTTTT
TRBJ1-4 | . | . | 15 | TRBV15 | CATSRDGTGNEKLFF | TGTGCCACCAGCAGAGATGGAACAGGAAATGAAAAACTGTTTTTT
TRBJ2-7 | TRBD1 | . | 15 | TRBV24-1 | CATSDSGTGKYEQYF | TGTGCCACCAGTGACTCCGGGACAGGGAAATACGAGCAGTACTTC
TRBJ2-1 | TRBD2 | once | 16 | TRBV9 | CASSPTWTSGSFEQFF | TGTGCCAGCAGCCCCACCTGGACTAGCGGGTCCTTTGAGCAGTTCTTC
TRBJ2-5 | . | . | 13 | TRBV18 | CASSPGLGETQYF | TGTGCCAGCTCACCCGGACTCGGAGAGACCCAGTACTTC
TRBJ2-1 | . | . | 13 | TRBV12-3/TRBV12-4 | CASSGGQSGEQFF | TGTGCCAGCAGTGGGGGACAATCGGGCGAGCAGTTCTTC
TRBJ1-6 | TRBD1 | . | 16 | TRBV28 | CASLVGQVGMNSPLHF | TGTGCCTCCCTTGTCGGACAGGTTGGGATGAATTCACCCCTCCACTTT
TRBJ2-3 | . | . | 15 | TRBV5-4 | CASSSPGLATDTQYF | TGTGCCAGCAGCTCACCGGGACTCGCTACAGATACGCAGTATTTT
TRBJ1-5 | . | . | 13 | TRBV27 | CASTPKIDQPQHF | TGTGCCAGCACCCCGAAAATAGATCAGCCCCAGCATTTT
TRBJ2-7 | . | once | 17 | TRBV7-2 | CASSPGGVGLGFSGQYF | TGTGCCAGCAGCCCGGGCGGTGTGGGACTGGGGTTTTCTGGGCAGTACTTC
TRBJ2-6 | . | . | 15 | TRBV19 | CASSDSRSGANVLTF | TGTGCCAGTAGCGACAGCCGCTCTGGGGCCAACGTCCTGACTTTC
TRBJ2-1 | TRBD2 | . | 16 | TRBV5-8 | CASSLGLAGGYNEQFF | TGTGCCAGCAGCTTGGGACTAGCGGGAGGTTACAATGAGCAGTTCTTC
TRBJ2-1 | TRBD1 | . | 13 | TRBV11-2 | CASSYGTVGEQFF | TGTGCCAGCAGCTATGGGACAGTGGGTGAGCAGTTCTTC
TRBJ1-4 | . | . | 14 | TRBV19 | CASSRGPANEKLFF | TGTGCCAGTAGTAGGGGGCCGGCTAATGAAAAACTGTTTTTT
TRBJ2-1 | TRBD2 | . | 15 | TRBV29-1 | CSVGPSGTPYNEQFF | TGCAGCGTTGGTCCTAGCGGGACCCCGTACAATGAGCAGTTCTTC
TRBJ1-5 | . | . | 14 | TRBV2 | CASSEGRVGQPQHF | TGTGCCAGCAGTGAAGGGAGGGTAGGTCAGCCCCAGCATTTT
TRBJ2-1 | TRBD2 | . | 16 | TRBV24-1 | CATSDFTSGSPNEQFF | TGTGCCACCAGTGATTTTACTAGCGGGAGCCCCAATGAGCAGTTCTTC
TRBJ1-5 | TRBD1 | . | 16 | TRBV6-2/TRBV6-3 | CASSRLTGGLIQPQHF | TGTGCCAGCAGCCGGTTAACAGGGGGCCTGATTCAGCCCCAGCATTTT
TRBJ1-2 | . | . | 12 | TRBV9 | CASSVDSGSYTF | TGTGCCAGCAGCGTGGACTCTGGCAGCTACACCTTC
TRBJ1-1 | . | . | 13 | TRBV5-1 | CASSAQGGAEAFF | TGCGCCAGCAGCGCCCAGGGAGGCGCTGAAGCTTTCTTT
TRBJ1-2 | . | . | 15 | TRBV5-1 | CASSLAGGPGYGYTF | TGCGCCAGCAGCTTGGCCGGGGGGCCCGGCTATGGCTACACCTTC
TRBJ2-7 | . | . | 12 | TRBV5-1 | CASSDTGGEQYF | TGCGCCAGCAGCGACACAGGAGGGGAGCAGTACTTC
TRBJ1-1 | TRBD1 | . | 15 | TRBV5-4 | CASSGGQGARTEAFF | TGTGCCAGCAGCGGGGGACAGGGGGCGAGGACTGAAGCTTTCTTT
TRBJ1-2 | TRBD1 | . | 14 | TRBV7-9 | CASSPRTGLGGYTF | TGTGCCAGCAGCCCCCGGACAGGCTTAGGCGGCTACACCTTC
TRBJ1-2 | . | . | 14 | TRBV2 | CASRNPLRNYGYTF | TGTGCCAGCAGGAATCCGCTCCGGAACTATGGCTACACCTTC